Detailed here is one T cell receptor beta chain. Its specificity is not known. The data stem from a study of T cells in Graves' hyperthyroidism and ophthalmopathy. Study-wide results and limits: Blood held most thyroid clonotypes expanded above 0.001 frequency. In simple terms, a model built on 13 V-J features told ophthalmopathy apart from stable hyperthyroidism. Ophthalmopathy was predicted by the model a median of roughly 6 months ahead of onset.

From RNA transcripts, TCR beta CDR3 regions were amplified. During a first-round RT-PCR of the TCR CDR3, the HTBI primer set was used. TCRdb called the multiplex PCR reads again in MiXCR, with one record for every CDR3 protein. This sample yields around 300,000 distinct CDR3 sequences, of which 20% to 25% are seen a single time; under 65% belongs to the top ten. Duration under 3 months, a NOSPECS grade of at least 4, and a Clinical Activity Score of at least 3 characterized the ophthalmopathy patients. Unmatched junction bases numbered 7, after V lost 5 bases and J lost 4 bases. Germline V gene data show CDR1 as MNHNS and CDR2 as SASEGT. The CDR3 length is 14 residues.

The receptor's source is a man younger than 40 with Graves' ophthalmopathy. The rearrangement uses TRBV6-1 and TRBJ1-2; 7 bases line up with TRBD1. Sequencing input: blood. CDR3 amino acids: CASSSTGQLYGYTF. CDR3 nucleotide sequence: TGTGCCAGCAGTTCGACGGGACAGCTCTATGGCTACACCTTC.